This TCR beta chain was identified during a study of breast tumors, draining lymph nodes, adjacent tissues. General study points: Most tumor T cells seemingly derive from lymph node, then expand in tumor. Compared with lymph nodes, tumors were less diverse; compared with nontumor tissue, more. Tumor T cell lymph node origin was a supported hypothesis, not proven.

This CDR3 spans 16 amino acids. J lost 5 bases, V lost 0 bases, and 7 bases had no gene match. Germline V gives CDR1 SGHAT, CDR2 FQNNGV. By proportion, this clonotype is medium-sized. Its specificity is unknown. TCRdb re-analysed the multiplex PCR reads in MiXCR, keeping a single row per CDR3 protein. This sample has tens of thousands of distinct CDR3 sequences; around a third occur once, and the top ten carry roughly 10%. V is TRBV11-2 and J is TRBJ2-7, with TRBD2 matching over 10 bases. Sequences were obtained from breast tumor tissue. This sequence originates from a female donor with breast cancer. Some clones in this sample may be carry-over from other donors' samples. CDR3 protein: CASSLELLAGQNEQYF. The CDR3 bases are TGTGCCAGCAGCTTAGAATTACTAGCGGGACAAAACGAGCAGTACTTC.